Sequencing of this TCR beta chain was carried out in a study of T cell responses to AZD1222 COVID-19 vaccine. Study-level points and caveats: Donors were largely white British and mainly female; clonal diversity was possibly underestimated. Spike-specific TCR breadth and depth were elevated following two AZD1222 doses.

Details on this clone: The antigen remains unidentified.

Measured with immunoSEQ multiplex PCR; TCRdb has only the in-frame clones, and not every one. The sample contains 150,000 to 200,000 clones, 80% to 90% of which appear only once. The CDR3 consists of 13 residues. Germline values: CDR1 LNHDA, CDR2 SQIVND (reference sequence). Trimming pared 6 bases from V and 6 bases from J, leaving 9 bases between. The chain couples TRBV19 to TRBJ1-6; D perhaps matches TRBD1 (6 bases). Sequences were derived from peripheral blood, sampled on day 0 of AZD1222 vaccination. This receptor was identified in an adult in good health. The CDR3 coding sequence is TGTGCCAGTAGCACAGGGCCTAATTCACCCCTCCACTTT. Its translation is CASSTGPNSPLHF.